This entry lists 18 T cell receptor beta chains sequenced from one sample in a study of cytomegalovirus exposure and HLA in healthy donors. PCR amplification relied on 60 Vbeta primers (plus 13 Jbeta primers). Produced via immunoSEQ multiplex PCR; TCRdb's table is partial and in-frame only. The sample lists around 150,000 clones; nearly 80% were seen once. The sample comprised PBMCs. The receptors come from a man between 45 and 60 years old in good health and CMV-seropositive.

This chain links TRBV5-6 with TRBJ2-6; D gene unclear. The CDR3 is 14 residues long. Germline assignment: CDR1 SGHDT and CDR2 YYEEEE. V lost 3 bases and J lost 0, with 4 bases in between. The CDR3 protein is CASSSRSGANVLTF. The CDR3 DNA is TGTGCCAGCAGCTCGCGCTCTGGGGCCAACGTCCTGACTTTC.

The rearrangement joins TRBV7-9 to TRBJ1-2; 7 nucleotides line up with TRBD1. Germline V gene sequence: CDR1 SEHNR, CDR2 FQNEAQ (reference sequence). This CDR3 comprises 14 residues. V lost 6 bases, J lost 3 bases, and 7 bases stayed unmatched. This chain's CDR3 is CASRKEGQYYGYTF. As DNA, the CDR3 is TGTGCCAGCAGGAAAGAGGGACAGTACTATGGCTACACCTTC.

This clone was picked up one time. DNA of the CDR3: TGTGCCAGCTCGCTAGGGACAGGGAGTGTTCGAGGTGGAACAGATACGCAGTATTTT. Amino acid sequence: CASSLGTGSVRGGTDTQYF. The chain links TRBV18 to TRBJ2-3, with 9 bases fitting TRBD1. Germline CDR1 KGHSH, CDR2 LQKENI. After removal of 6 bases from V and 3 bases from J, the junction contained 19 bases not matched to a gene. This CDR3 comprises 19 residues.

The V gene is TRBV4-2, the J gene TRBJ2-5; a possible D gene is TRBD2 (6 bases). The J call could be wrong; TRBJ2-7 is a better fit for the DNA end. CDR1 is LGHNA, CDR2 YNFKEQ, per germline. This CDR3 spans 13 amino acids. Here the CDR3 reads CASSQDRGYEQYF. CDR3 nucleotide sequence: TGTGCCAGCAGCCAAGATCGGGGGTACGAGCAGTACTTC.

J is TRBJ2-5 and V is TRBV18, with a possible D match to TRBD2 (5 bases). The CDR3 runs to 12 residues. V dropped 1 base and J dropped 9 bases, with 9 bases sitting between them. The germline CDR1 and CDR2 sequences are KGHSH and LQKENI. The CDR3 DNA reads as TGTGCCAGCTCACCACTTGCCGGGGCCCAGTACTTC. Amino acid sequence: CASSPLAGAQYF.

V is TRBV18 and J is TRBJ1-4; 8 bases fit TRBD1. In germline, CDR1 is KGHSH, CDR2 LQKENI. The junction had 5 bases not matched to a gene; V was cut back by 0 bases and J by 8 bases. The length of the CDR3 is 15 residues. CDR3 sequence: CASSPPTGVGEKLFF. CDR3 in DNA: TGTGCCAGCTCACCACCGACAGGGGTCGGAGAAAAACTGTTTTTT.

The rearrangement links TRBV7-2 to TRBJ1-6; the D gene is possibly TRBD1 (5 bases). V shed 8 bases and J shed 0 bases, with 11 bases lying between them. The CDR3 is 15 amino acids. Looked up from germline, CDR1 is SGHTA and CDR2 is FQGNSA. The CDR3 here is CASGRQSSYNSPLHF. The DNA for the CDR3 is TGTGCCAGCGGACGACAGAGCTCCTATAATTCACCCCTCCACTTT.

The V gene is TRBV7-2, the J gene TRBJ2-1; 9 nucleotides agree with TRBD2. J was trimmed by 7 bases and V by 0 bases; bases with no gene match: 4. This CDR3 spans 15 amino acids. Germline V gene sequence: CDR1 SGHTA, CDR2 FQGNSA. The CDR3 is CASSLASGGPNEQFF. The CDR3 DNA follows: TGTGCCAGCAGCTTAGCTAGCGGGGGCCCAAATGAGCAGTTCTTC.

The V call is TRBV10-3, the J call TRBJ1-3; D unclear. CDR3 length: 12 residues. V was pared by 11 bases and J by 0 bases, with 8 bases between. CDR1 and CDR2 (germline): ENHRY, SYGVKD. CDR3 nucleotides: TGTGCCTCGGCAGGCTCTGGAAACACCATATATTTT. Translating gives CASAGSGNTIYF.

The chain carries TRBV6-6 and TRBJ1-1; D is uncertain. V was clipped by 1 base and J by 6 bases, with 9 bases between them. The CDR3 has 13 amino acids. From germline, CDR1 is MNHNY and CDR2 SVGAGI (reference sequence). DNA for the CDR3: TGTGCCAGCAGTTACTTGAGGTACGCTGAAGCTTTCTTT. Its translation is CASSYLRYAEAFF.

The chain has TRBV2 and TRBJ1-5, with D maybe TRBD1 (5 bases). The CDR3 contains 13 residues. CDR1 and CDR2 from the germline V gene are SNHLY and FYNNEI. Trimming cost V 8 bases and J 3 bases, with 11 bases left between them. The CDR3 here is CASVGGVNQPQHF. For the CDR3, the DNA is TGTGCCAGCGTTGGGGGGGTCAATCAGCCCCAGCATTTT.

This clone came up a few times. V gene TRBV5-4 combines with J gene TRBJ2-2; weak D call: TRBD1 (6 bases). The V end was cut by 4 bases, the J end by 0 bases, with 13 bases between. This CDR3 has 16 residues. In germline, CDR1 is SGHNT, CDR2 YYREEE (reference sequence). The CDR3 loop reads CASSQARGANTGELFF. CDR3 nucleotide sequence: TGTGCCAGCAGCCAAGCCAGGGGAGCGAACACCGGGGAGCTGTTTTTT.

This chain uses TRBV11-2 with TRBJ2-2, with a tentative D call TRBD2 (7 bases). CDR1 is SGHAT and CDR2 is FQNNGV in the germline V gene. The CDR3 has 15 amino acids. The V end lost 1 base, the J end lost 4 bases, and 10 bases lay between the germline ends. The CDR3 DNA sequence: TGTGCCAGCAGCTTAGTAGGGGGGGCCACCGGGGAGCTGTTTTTT. Translating gives CASSLVGGATGELFF. Complete variable domain (other parts from reference TRBV11-2 and TRBJ2-2): EAGVAQSPRYKIIEKRQSVAFWCNPISGHATLYWYQQILGQGPKLLIQFQNNGVVDDSQLPKDRFSAERLKGVDSTLKIQPAKLEDSAVYLCASSLVGGATGELFFGEGSRLTVL.

Points on this clone: Additional DNA sequences in this sample encode the identical CDR3. The rearrangement uses TRBV6-1 and TRBJ2-3, with TRBD2 matching 14 bases. This CDR3 region has 15 residues. The V gene's germline CDR1 is MNHNS and CDR2 SASEGT. J gave up 5 bases and V 9 bases, and 7 bases lay outside the gene matches. The CDR3: CASTTSGGAVDTQYF. The DNA for the CDR3 is TGTGCCAGTACGACTAGCGGGGGGGCCGTAGATACGCAGTATTTT.

The V call is TRBV28, the J call TRBJ2-7, with D possibly TRBD1 on 6 matching bases. The CDR3 runs 12 residues. The germline V and J ends were trimmed by 5 bases and 4 bases, with 9 bases remaining between them. Germline V gene lookup returns CDR1 MDHEN and CDR2 SYDVKM. CDR3 coding DNA: TGTGCCAGCAGTCGGGACACTTACGAGCAGTACGTC. It is translated as CASSRDTYEQYV.

V usage is TRBV30 and J usage is TRBJ2-5; 12 positions agree with TRBD2. V was pared by 5 bases and J by 6 bases, with 4 bases of the junction left unmatched. Germline V CDR1 and CDR2: GTSNPN, SVGIG (reference sequence). This CDR3 is built from 13 residues. CDR3 residues: CAWASGGAKTQYF. The CDR3, as DNA: TGTGCCTGGGCTAGCGGGGGGGCGAAGACCCAGTACTTC.

This clone was observed a handful of times. The V call is TRBV11-3, the J call TRBJ2-1, with 9 positions matching TRBD2. V dropped 5 bases and J dropped 7; count of bases not matched to a gene: 9. Germline V gene sequence: CDR1 SGHNT, CDR2 YENEEA. The CDR3 extends over 15 amino acids. This chain's CDR3 is CASSATGTSLNEQFF. CDR3 nucleotide sequence: TGTGCCAGCAGCGCCACCGGGACTAGCCTGAATGAGCAGTTCTTC.

This clone was counted a few times. V and J are TRBV5-1 and TRBJ2-7; the D is unclear. The V and J ends lost 4 bases and 4 bases respectively, with 18 bases between them. The CDR3 contains 15 residues. The germline gives CDR1 SGHRS, CDR2 YFSETQ. The CDR3 DNA follows: TGCGCCAGCAGCCCTACGACGTCAGGCAGTTACGAGCAGTACTTC. It translates to CASSPTTSGSYEQYF.